The rows below give T cell receptor beta chains drawn from one sample of a study of Ad26.COV2.S vaccination and SARS-CoV-2 variants. Some clones are missing from TCRdb's copy, which holds only in-frame ones; the method was immunoSEQ multiplex PCR. The sample lists a few hundred thousand clones; around 86% were seen once. The source material was peripheral blood, sampled in a trial of Ad26.COV2.S vaccine versus placebo. The source of these receptors is a person between 18 and 60 years old who received the Ad26.COV2.S COVID-19 vaccine or a placebo. CDR3s include the opening cysteine and the closing phenylalanine or tryptophan. The D gene is left open where the match is weak. Rows may omit the clone size; those that give it use once, few, many or a size class.

v_call	clone_size	d_call	j_call	cdr3_aa	cdr3_nt
TRBV5-8	.	.	TRBJ1-2	CASSFGVSVYGYTF	TGTGCCAGCAGCTTTGGGGTCAGTGTCTATGGCTACACCTTC
TRBV9	.	.	TRBJ1-2	CASSVGLGEAWGYTF	TGTGCCAGCAGCGTAGGACTTGGCGAGGCTTGGGGCTACACCTTC
TRBV7-9	.	.	TRBJ1-5	CASSFQGNQPQHF	TGTGCCAGCAGCTTCCAGGGAAATCAGCCCCAGCATTTT
TRBV4-1	.	TRBD2	TRBJ2-5	CASSLQLGGAATQYF	TGCGCCAGCAGCCTTCAACTCGGGGGGGCGGCGACCCAGTACTTC
TRBV19	.	.	TRBJ1-5	CASSRGEYSNQPQHF	TGTGCCAGTAGTAGGGGCGAATATAGCAATCAGCCCCAGCATTTT
TRBV6-5	.	.	TRBJ1-2	CASSRALDYGYTF	TGTGCCAGCAGTCGGGCTTTGGACTATGGCTACACCTTC
TRBV7-9	.	TRBD1	TRBJ1-2	CASSLALGQGARGYTF	TGTGCCAGCAGCTTAGCGCTGGGACAGGGGGCGCGCGGCTACACCTTC
TRBV27	.	.	TRBJ2-2	CASSHRQDTGELFF	TGTGCCAGCAGTCATCGACAGGACACCGGGGAGCTGTTTTTT
TRBV2	.	.	TRBJ1-1	CASSDPWHSNTEAFF	TGTGCCAGCAGTGATCCGTGGCATTCGAACACTGAAGCTTTCTTT
TRBV24-1	.	.	TRBJ2-5	CATSGAAEETQYF	TGTGCCACTTCCGGGGCAGCCGAAGAGACCCAGTACTTC
TRBV29-1	.	.	TRBJ2-2	CSAAGVTGELFF	TGCAGCGCAGCAGGGGTCACCGGGGAGCTGTTTTTT
TRBV18	.	.	TRBJ2-4	CASSPYRYSLLAKNIQYF	TGTGCCAGCTCACCATATAGGTACAGTTTACTAGCCAAAAACATTCAGTACTTC
TRBV11-2	once	.	TRBJ2-7	CASSKSGTETYEQYF	TGTGCCAGCAGCAAATCCGGGACCGAGACCTACGAGCAGTACTTC
TRBV29-1	.	.	TRBJ2-1	CSVRAVLVYEQFF	TGCAGCGTTAGGGCAGTCCTCGTGTATGAGCAGTTCTTC
TRBV25-1	.	.	TRBJ2-3	CASSEGKNTDTQYF	TGTGCCAGCAGTGAAGGGAAGAACACAGATACGCAGTATTTT
TRBV21-1	.	.	TRBJ1-2	CASDGRGFNGYTF	TGTGCCAGCGATGGCAGGGGATTTAATGGCTACACCTTC
TRBV27	.	.	TRBJ2-1	CASSSSASSYNEQFF	TGTGCCAGCAGTTCTAGCGCCTCCTCCTACAATGAGCAGTTCTTC
TRBV10-3	.	.	TRBJ1-1	CAISEAVNTEAFF	TGTGCCATCAGTGAGGCCGTGAACACTGAAGCTTTCTTT
TRBV3-1/TRBV3-2	.	.	TRBJ2-7	CASSQARGGHEQYF	TGTGCCAGCAGCCAAGCGCGCGGTGGACACGAGCAGTACTTC
TRBV9	.	.	TRBJ1-6	CASSPDSNSPLHF	TGTGCCAGCAGCCCAGACAGCAATTCACCCCTCCACTTT
TRBV30	.	TRBD1	TRBJ1-2	CAWSTGTGGRHYGYTF	TGTGCCTGGAGTACCGGGACAGGGGGTAGACATTATGGCTACACCTTC
TRBV15	.	TRBD2	TRBJ2-1	CATSVLAEGSGAYNEQFF	TGTGCCACCAGCGTCCTCGCTGAGGGTAGCGGGGCCTACAATGAGCAGTTCTTC
TRBV18	once	.	TRBJ1-5	CASSPSMSDQPQHF	TGTGCCAGCTCACCGAGCATGTCGGATCAGCCCCAGCATTTT
TRBV7-9	.	TRBD1	TRBJ2-6	CASSPGTGTPGANVLTF	TGTGCCAGCAGCCCTGGGACAGGCACTCCCGGGGCCAACGTCCTGACTTTC
TRBV9	.	.	TRBJ2-5	CASSVGGREKETQYF	TGTGCCAGCAGCGTAGGTGGCAGGGAGAAGGAGACCCAGTACTTC
TRBV5-4	.	.	TRBJ1-1	CASSFDRNTEAFF	TGTGCCAGCAGCTTTGACAGAAACACTGAAGCTTTCTTT
TRBV7-9	.	TRBD2	TRBJ2-5	CASSLDWRGAQETQYF	TGTGCCAGCAGCTTAGACTGGCGGGGGGCTCAAGAGACCCAGTACTTC
TRBV9	once	.	TRBJ2-7	CASSDGGTTSYEQYF	TGTGCCAGCAGCGATGGGGGGACAACCTCCTACGAGCAGTACTTC
TRBV19	.	TRBD1	TRBJ1-5	CASSITGDQPQHF	TGTGCCAGTAGTATAACAGGGGATCAGCCCCAGCATTTT
TRBV6-6	.	.	TRBJ2-7	CASSPNSYEQYF	TGTGCCAGCAGCCCTAACAGCTACGAGCAGTACTTC
TRBV3-1/TRBV3-2	.	TRBD1	TRBJ2-4	CASSQDGTGTTKNIQYF	TGTGCCAGCAGCCAAGATGGGACAGGGACGACCAAAAACATTCAGTACTTC
TRBV7-3	.	TRBD1	TRBJ1-2	CASSLQPQGVVHGYTF	TGTGCCAGCAGCTTACAGCCCCAGGGGGTGGTCCATGGCTACACCTTC
TRBV30	.	.	TRBJ2-5	CAWGTVKETQYF	TGTGCCTGGGGGACGGTAAAAGAGACCCAGTACTTC
TRBV19	.	.	TRBJ1-2	CASSIGQNVGGYTF	TGTGCCAGTAGTATAGGGCAGAACGTCGGGGGCTACACCTTC
TRBV19	.	.	TRBJ2-7	CASSSLEYSYEQYF	TGTGCCAGTAGTTCCTTAGAGTACTCCTACGAGCAGTACTTC
TRBV4-1	.	.	TRBJ1-6	CASSLKQGTYNSPLHF	TGCGCCAGCAGCTTAAAACAGGGAACCTATAATTCACCCCTCCACTTT
TRBV5-1	once	.	TRBJ1-1	CASSFRHGNTEAFF	TGCGCCAGCAGCTTCCGACACGGGAACACTGAAGCTTTCTTT
TRBV14	.	TRBD1	TRBJ2-7	CASSHNRGSYEQYF	TGTGCCAGCAGCCATAACAGGGGCTCCTACGAGCAGTACTTC
TRBV7-9	.	.	TRBJ1-1	CASAFTTGNTEAFF	TGTGCCAGCGCCTTTACGACAGGGAACACTGAAGCTTTCTTT
TRBV4-1	.	.	TRBJ1-4	CASSQGGGSHTNEKLFF	TGCGCCAGCAGCCAAGGGGGGGGGTCCCACACTAATGAAAAACTGTTTTTT
TRBV4-3	.	.	TRBJ1-1	CASSQDYGATEAFF	TGCGCCAGCAGCCAAGATTACGGTGCGACTGAAGCTTTCTTT
TRBV25-1	.	TRBD1	TRBJ2-3	CASRGQAADTQYF	TGTGCCAGCAGGGGACAGGCGGCGGATACGCAGTATTTT
TRBV2	once	TRBD2	TRBJ2-7	CASRGDYNYEQYF	TGTGCCAGCAGGGGGGACTACAACTACGAGCAGTACTTC
TRBV18	.	TRBD2	TRBJ2-5	CASSPTSGGNTQETQYF	TGTGCCAGCTCACCAACTAGCGGGGGGAACACCCAAGAGACCCAGTACTTC
TRBV2	.	TRBD1	TRBJ2-2	CASSGGQGNGELFF	TGTGCCAGCAGTGGAGGACAGGGGAACGGGGAGCTGTTTTTT
TRBV4-2	.	.	TRBJ1-1	CASSQDGEDPEAFF	TGTGCCAGCAGCCAAGATGGGGAAGATCCTGAAGCTTTCTTT
TRBV19	.	TRBD1	TRBJ1-2	CASSEPDRAHTF	TGTGCCAGTAGTGAACCTGACAGGGCCCACACCTTC
TRBV15	.	.	TRBJ2-7	CATSRARGSDEQYF	TGTGCCACCAGCAGAGCCAGGGGCTCGGACGAGCAGTACTTC
TRBV7-7	.	.	TRBJ2-3	CASSLGPKDTQYF	TGTGCTAGCAGCTTAGGACCAAAAGATACGCAGTATTTT
TRBV4-1	.	.	TRBJ1-3	CASSQDRGVGNTIYF	TGCGCCAGCAGCCAAGATCGGGGAGTCGGAAACACCATATATTTT
TRBV30	.	.	TRBJ1-1	CAFQGGTEAFF	TGTGCCTTTCAGGGTGGGACTGAAGCTTTCTTT
TRBV14	once	.	TRBJ2-7	CASSSGGWEQYF	TGTGCCAGCAGTTCCGGCGGTTGGGAGCAGTACTTC
TRBV5-4	.	.	TRBJ2-3	CASSLSQDTQYF	TGTGCCAGCAGCTTGAGTCAGGATACGCAGTATTTT